Shown below are 9 T cell receptor beta chains from a single sample sequenced in a study of graft-versus-host responses after intestinal transplantation. Their specific antigens are unknown. Clones were read by immunoSEQ multiplex PCR, and TCRdb kept only the in-frame ones, dropping some. Of about 88,000 clones in the sample, 80% to 95% were seen once. This material consisted of unstimulated CD4+ T cells sorted from spleen or lymph node cells, taken before intestinal transplant. The source of these receptors is a human donor who received an intestinal transplant.

This rearrangement joins TRBV5-1 to TRBJ2-1; 7 nucleotides align to TRBD1. Trimming at V came to 3 bases and at J to 0 bases, leaving 15 bases not matched to a gene. Germline V CDR1 and CDR2: SGHRS, YFSETQ. The CDR3 has 19 residues. CDR3 coding DNA: TGCGCCAGCAGCTCCCCCGCTCGACAGGGCCCAAGCTCCTACAATGAGCAGTTCTTC. It is translated as CASSSPARQGPSSYNEQFF.

This sequence joins TRBV11-2 and TRBJ2-7; D gene unclear. This CDR3 spans 13 amino acids. Germline V gene data show CDR1 as SGHAT and CDR2 as FQNNGV. V was trimmed by 2 bases and J by 0 bases, leaving 5 bases between them. The DNA of the CDR3 is TGTGCCAGCAGCTTACCCCACTCCTACGAGCAGTACTTC. Protein product: CASSLPHSYEQYF.

The chain couples TRBV18 to TRBJ2-5; unclear D gene. This CDR3 comprises 11 residues. The V end was cut by 4 bases, the J end by 5 bases, with 5 bases between. Germline values: CDR1 KGHSH, CDR2 LQKENI. This CDR3 is CASSLRETQYF. As DNA, the CDR3 is TGTGCCAGCTCACTTCGGGAGACCCAGTACTTC.

V is TRBV23-1 and J is TRBJ2-7, with 8 bases identical to TRBD1. TRBV23-1 is treated as an ORF (open reading frame) with a function not yet certain. After removal of 1 base from V and 1 base from J, the junction contained 30 bases not matched to a gene. The CDR3 totals 24 residues. CDR3 region: CASSQYKDRVGATAGPKHSYEQYF. The DNA of the CDR3 is TGCGCCAGCAGTCAATATAAGGACAGGGTGGGGGCTACCGCGGGACCTAAGCATTCCTACGAGCAGTACTTC.

This sequence joins TRBV7-2 and TRBJ2-1; TRBD2 is a possible D gene (6 bases). The germline V gene has CDR1 SGHTA and CDR2 FQGNSA. The germline V and J ends were trimmed by 5 bases and 0 bases, with 23 bases remaining between them. The CDR3 sequence is 19 residues long. The CDR3 spells CASSPPLAGSPRSYNEQFF. The CDR3 DNA reads as TGTGCCAGCAGCCCCCCCCTCGCGGGATCTCCCCGCTCCTACAATGAGCAGTTCTTC.

This clone was detected only once. This rearrangement joins TRBV6-5 to TRBJ2-5; TRBD1 might be the D (6 bases). The length of the CDR3 is 12 residues. Germline values: CDR1 MNHEY, CDR2 SVGAGI. Trimming removed 6 bases at V and 1 base at J, with 6 bases between. CDR3 loop: CASRQGQETQYF. CDR3 sequence (DNA): TGTGCCAGCAGACAGGGCCAAGAGACCCAGTACTTC.

The chain recombines TRBV11-2 with TRBJ2-7; D might be TRBD2 (6 bases). The V end lost 5 bases, the J end lost 0 bases, and 20 bases lay between the germline ends. In germline, CDR1 is SGHAT, CDR2 FQNNGV. The CDR3 covers 17 residues. CDR3 loop: CASSPRVGAGSSYEQYF. DNA of the CDR3: TGTGCCAGCAGCCCTAGGGTGGGCGCGGGGAGCTCCTACGAGCAGTACTTC. The full variable domain, rest sourced from reference TRBV11-2 and TRBJ2-7, is EAGVAQSPRYKIIEKRQSVAFWCNPISGHATLYWYQQILGQGPKLLIQFQNNGVVDDSQLPKDRFSAERLKGVDSTLKIQPAKLEDSAVYLCASSPRVGAGSSYEQYFGPGTRLTVT.

CDR3 sequence (DNA): TGTGCCAGCACCCCCCAAACAGGCACGCTAGGAGCTTTCTTT. Encoded protein: CASTPQTGTLGAFF. The J gene is TRBJ1-1, the V gene TRBV4-2; D may be TRBD1 (5 bases). This CDR3 comprises 14 residues. Between the trimmed V and J ends, which lost 7 bases and 10 bases, there was a span of 22 bases. Germline V gene lookup returns CDR1 LGHNA and CDR2 YNFKEQ.

The V call is TRBV7-2, the J call TRBJ1-5; 9 bases agree with TRBD1. The CDR3 is made up of 15 amino acids. V shed 4 bases, J shed 6 bases, and the junction held 7 bases outside the gene matches. The germline V gene has CDR1 SGHTA and CDR2 FQGNSA. CDR3 sequence reads: CASSYRDRDGQPQHF. The CDR3 nucleotides read TGTGCCAGCAGCTACCGGGACAGGGACGGTCAGCCCCAGCATTTT.